The T cell receptor beta chain under discussion was sequenced for a study of shared clonotypes between healthy human individuals. The split of CD4+ cells yielded CD45RA+ naive and CD45RA-negative memory subsets. Study-level findings and limits: The authors sampled blood alone, and tissue repertoires likely differ.

In regard to this clone: Its antigen is not identified.

Researchers ran the assay at a deep level. TCRdb keeps only in-frame clones here, not all; method: immunoSEQ multiplex PCR. Of approximately 2,300,000 clones listed, approximately 90% are singletons. Sequenced: naive CD4+ T cells from PBMCs. The sample's subset: CD45RA+ positively selected. The receptor's source is a man in his late teens or twenties in good health. Some clones in this sample may be carry-over from other donors' samples.

CDR3 protein: CASSLVTGYNEKLFF. CDR3 sequence (DNA): TGCGCCAGCAGCTTGGTGACAGGGTATAATGAAAAACTGTTTTTT. J is TRBJ1-4 and V is TRBV5-1; 7 nucleotides match TRBD1. CDR1 is SGHRS, CDR2 YFSETQ, per germline. V was pared by 0 bases and J by 4 bases, with 3 bases of the junction left unmatched. This CDR3 has 15 residues.